The rows below give T cell receptor beta chains drawn from one sample of a study of graft-versus-host responses after intestinal transplantation. Their antigens remain unidentified. Profiled with immunoSEQ multiplex PCR; TCRdb holds only in-frame clones, not every one. Here the sample spans over 85,000 clones, over 85% being singletons. Sequenced material: unstimulated CD8+ T cells sorted from spleen or lymph node cells, taken before intestinal transplant. The receptors here all came from a human donor who received an intestinal transplant. Each CDR3 is given with its conserved first and last residue. D genes are given only for firm matches. The size entry is marked missing in some rows and otherwise reads once, few, many or a size class.

D gene | J gene | V gene | clone size | CDR3 protein | CDR3 DNA
TRBD2 | TRBJ2-1 | TRBV15 | - | CATSFGLAGENEQFF | TGTGCCACCAGTTTTGGGCTAGCGGGAGAGAATGAGCAGTTCTTC
- | TRBJ1-2 | TRBV27 | - | CASSLYGGTYGYTF | TGTGCCAGCAGTTTGTACGGAGGGACCTATGGCTACACCTTC
TRBD1 | TRBJ1-2 | TRBV9 | once | CASSGTGSGYTF | TGTGCCAGCAGCGGGACAGGGAGTGGCTACACCTTC
TRBD1 | TRBJ1-1 | TRBV25-1 | - | CASSDRSGGRSEAFF | TGTGCCAGCAGTGATAGGTCAGGGGGAAGGAGTGAAGCTTTCTTT
- | TRBJ2-7 | TRBV6-1 | - | CASSEFVREAYEQYF | TGTGCCAGCAGTGAATTTGTCAGGGAGGCCTACGAGCAGTACTTC
- | TRBJ1-2 | TRBV4-1 | - | CASTREEGNYGYTF | TGCGCCAGCACGCGAGAGGAGGGCAACTATGGCTACACCTTC
- | TRBJ2-7 | TRBV13 | - | CASGSRGEGSYEQYF | TGTGCCAGCGGGTCCAGGGGAGAGGGATCCTACGAGCAGTACTTC
- | TRBJ1-3 | TRBV27 | - | CASSLSTSSGNTIYF | TGTGCCAGCAGTTTATCGACCAGCTCTGGAAACACCATATATTTT
- | TRBJ2-7 | TRBV28 | - | CASSFSGTGYEQYF | TGTGCCAGCAGTTTTAGCGGTACCGGCTACGAGCAGTACTTC
TRBD2 | TRBJ2-1 | TRBV19 | - | CASSASSGGYNEQFF | TGTGCCAGTAGTGCCTCTAGCGGGGGTTACAATGAGCAGTTCTTC
- | TRBJ2-1 | TRBV11-3 | - | CASPKDGLCGPGAGQFF | TGTGCCAGCCCTAAGGACGGCCTGTGCGGCCCGGGAGCGGGGCAGTTCTTC
- | TRBJ1-1 | TRBV19 | - | CASIGPQMGTEAFF | TGTGCCAGTATTGGGCCCCAAATGGGCACTGAAGCTTTCTTT
- | TRBJ2-7 | TRBV7-9 | - | CASSFSSNEQYF | TGTGCCAGCAGCTTTAGCAGCAACGAGCAGTACTTC
- | TRBJ2-7 | TRBV10-2 | - | CASGGTPGEQYF | TGCGCCAGTGGGGGGACGCCGGGCGAGCAGTACTTC
- | TRBJ2-7 | TRBV27 | - | CASSPVGGGSYEQYF | TGTGCCAGCAGTCCTGTCGGCGGTGGCTCCTACGAGCAGTACTTC
TRBD1 | TRBJ1-2 | TRBV6-6 | - | CASSIDRDRDGYTF | TGTGCCAGCAGTATAGACCGGGACAGGGATGGCTACACCTTC
TRBD2 | TRBJ2-7 | TRBV27 | - | CASSYEAGAYEQYF | TGTGCCAGCAGTTACGAAGCGGGGGCCTACGAGCAGTACTTC
- | TRBJ2-1 | TRBV4-1 | - | CASSQDFYNEQFF | TGCGCCAGCAGCCAAGACTTCTACAATGAGCAGTTCTTC
- | TRBJ2-7 | TRBV30 | - | CAWSEAAAQYF | TGTGCCTGGAGCGAGGCTGCTGCGCAGTACTTC
- | TRBJ1-1 | TRBV7-9 | - | CASSLPLRGPEAFF | TGTGCCAGCAGCTTGCCTCTACGGGGCCCTGAAGCTTTCTTT
- | TRBJ2-3 | TRBV9 | - | CASSVEGSDTDTQYF | TGTGCCAGCAGCGTAGAGGGTAGCGACACAGATACGCAGTATTTT
- | TRBJ2-2 | TRBV6-5 | once | CASKRSGELFF | TGTGCCAGCAAGAGGTCCGGGGAGCTGTTTTTT
- | TRBJ1-1 | TRBV30 | once | CAWSVTGDTEAFF | TGTGCCTGGAGTGTAACCGGGGACACTGAAGCTTTCTTT
- | TRBJ1-2 | TRBV13 | - | CATTAGGSNYGYTF | TGTGCCACCACGGCTGGGGGCTCGAACTATGGCTACACCTTC
- | TRBJ2-2 | TRBV9 | - | CASSVGGFTGELFF | TGTGCCAGCAGCGTAGGGGGTTTCACCGGGGAGCTGTTTTTT